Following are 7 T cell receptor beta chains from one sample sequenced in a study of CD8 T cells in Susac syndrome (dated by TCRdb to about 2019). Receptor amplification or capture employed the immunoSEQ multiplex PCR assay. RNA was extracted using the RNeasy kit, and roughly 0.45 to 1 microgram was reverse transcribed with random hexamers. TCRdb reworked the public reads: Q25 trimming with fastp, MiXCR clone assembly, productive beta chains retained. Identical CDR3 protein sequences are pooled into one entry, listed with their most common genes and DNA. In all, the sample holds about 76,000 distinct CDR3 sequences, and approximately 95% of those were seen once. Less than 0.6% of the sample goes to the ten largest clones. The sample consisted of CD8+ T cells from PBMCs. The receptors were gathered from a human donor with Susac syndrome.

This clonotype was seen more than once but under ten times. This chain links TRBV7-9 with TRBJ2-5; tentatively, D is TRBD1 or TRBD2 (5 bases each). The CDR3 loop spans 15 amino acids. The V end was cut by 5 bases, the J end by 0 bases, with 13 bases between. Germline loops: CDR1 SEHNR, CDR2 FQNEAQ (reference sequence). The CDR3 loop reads CASSPRGEYQETQYF. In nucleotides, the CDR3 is TGTGCCAGCAGCCCCCGGGGCGAGTACCAAGAGACCCAGTACTTC.

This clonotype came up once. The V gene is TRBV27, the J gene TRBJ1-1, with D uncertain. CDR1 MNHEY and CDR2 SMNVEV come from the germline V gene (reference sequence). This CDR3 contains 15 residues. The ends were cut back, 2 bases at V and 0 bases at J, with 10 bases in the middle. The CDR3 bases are TGTGCCAGCAGTTTAACCGGAGCCATGAACACTGAAGCTTTCTTT. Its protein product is CASSLTGAMNTEAFF.

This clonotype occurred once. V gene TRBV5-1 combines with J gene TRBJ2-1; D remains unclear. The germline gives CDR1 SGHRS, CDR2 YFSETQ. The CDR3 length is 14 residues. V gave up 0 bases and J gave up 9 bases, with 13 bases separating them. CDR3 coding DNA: TGCGCCAGCAGCTTGGGGGGTCTCGCCCGTGAGCAGTTCTTC. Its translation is CASSLGGLAREQFF.

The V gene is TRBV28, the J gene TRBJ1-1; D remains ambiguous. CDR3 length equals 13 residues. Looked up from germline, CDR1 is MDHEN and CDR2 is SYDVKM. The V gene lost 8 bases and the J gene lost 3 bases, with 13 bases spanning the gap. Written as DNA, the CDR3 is TGTGCCAGCGGGCGGGGTATCGACACTGAAGCTTTCTTT. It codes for CASGRGIDTEAFF.

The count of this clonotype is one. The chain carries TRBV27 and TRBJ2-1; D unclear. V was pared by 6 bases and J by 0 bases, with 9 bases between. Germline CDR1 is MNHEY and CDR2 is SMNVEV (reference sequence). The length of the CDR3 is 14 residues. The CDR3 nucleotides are TGTGCCAGCAGCAAGGGTAGCTCCTACAATGAGCAGTTCTTC. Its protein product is CASSKGSSYNEQFF.

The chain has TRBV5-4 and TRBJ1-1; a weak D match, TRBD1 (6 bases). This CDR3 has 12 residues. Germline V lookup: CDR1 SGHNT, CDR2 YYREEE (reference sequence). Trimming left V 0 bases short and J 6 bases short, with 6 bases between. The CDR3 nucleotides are TGTGCCAGCAGCTTGGGGGGGCCTGAAGCTTTCTTT. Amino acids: CASSLGGPEAFF.

The CDR3 protein is CASTEGARSQPQHF. The CDR3 region has the DNA TGTGCCAGCACCGAGGGAGCCCGGAGTCAGCCCCAGCATTTT. The chain combines TRBV12-3 or TRBV12-4 with TRBJ1-5; D gene uncertain. There are 14 residues in the CDR3. V gave up 7 bases and J gave up 6 bases, with 16 bases separating them.